This T cell receptor (beta chain) was retrieved from a study of vaccination effects on CD4 cells after COVID-19. This clone was seen only once. Its antigen is as yet unknown. Method: immunoSEQ multiplex PCR; TCRdb's copy keeps in-frame clones and lacks some. The sample shows tens of thousands of clones, roughly 80% of them seen only once. Antigen-specific CD4+ T cells were first expanded with viral peptide pools by the ViraFEST assay and only then sequenced. Following a roughly 9-day culture, CD4+ T cells were purified. Vaccine recipients, nucleocapsid antibody negative, had no prior SARS-CoV-2 infection. The ends lost 4 bases at V and 5 bases at J; junction bases unmatched: 13. The CDR3 extends over 16 amino acids. From germline, CDR1 is SGHRS and CDR2 YFSETQ.

The clonotype was recovered from a human donor who received a COVID-19 vaccine. Source: CD4+ T cells from PBMCs cultured with HCoV-OC43 spike peptides, taken before COVID-19 vaccination. Subset specified: HCoV-OC43 spike overlapping peptide pool stimulation. The V and J genes are TRBV5-1 and TRBJ2-5; TRBD2 matches 8 bases. CDR3 protein: CASSPQGGGITETQYF. Here the CDR3 DNA reads TGCGCCAGCAGCCCACAGGGCGGGGGGATTACGGAGACCCAGTACTTC.